The 2 T cell receptor beta chains given below trace back to one sample, sequenced in a study of beta chain features in type 1 diabetes. Expressed TCRB transcripts were sequenced after all isolated RNA was converted to cDNA. Only in-frame clones appear in the TCRdb table, and some are missing; sequencing was by immunoSEQ multiplex PCR. The table has tens of thousands of clones, roughly 31% seen once. Sequences were obtained from stem cell memory CD4+ T cells from blood. These receptors were taken from a woman aged 18-29 years in good health.

This clone was recorded a few times. This chain connects TRBV18 to TRBJ2-5, with no clear D. V shed 3 bases and J shed 1 base, with 6 bases lying between them. The CDR3 loop spans 13 amino acids. Germline CDR1 reads KGHSH; CDR2 reads LQKENI. CDR3 in DNA: TGTGCCAGCTCACCTCCCTCCCAAGAGACCCAGTACTTC. Encoded protein: CASSPPSQETQYF.

This clone appeared many times. The rearrangement joins TRBV4-3 to TRBJ2-1; D might be TRBD2 (5 bases). Deletions cut 0 bases from V and 9 bases from J, with 12 bases between. Germline CDR1 reads LGHNA; CDR2 reads YSLEER. CDR3 size: 14 residues. CDR3 residues: CASSQEVEGSEQFF. CDR3 coding DNA: TGCGCCAGCAGCCAAGAGGTTGAGGGTAGTGAGCAGTTCTTC.